This passage covers 10 T cell receptor beta chains from one sample sequenced in a study of blood T cell repertoires in COVID-19 (dated by TCRdb to the early 2020s). Receptor amplification or capture employed the immunoSEQ multiplex PCR assay. TCRdb holds this immuneACCESS table with in-frame rearrangements only. Some clones are missing; in checked studies, unresolved V genes explain under half, and the rest has no known cause. The table for this sample lists fewer than 300,000 clones; over 70% of them were counted only once. The ten largest account for roughly 1.6% of the sample. The specimen was peripheral blood. The source is a middle-aged woman who had recovered from COVID-19.

The J gene is TRBJ2-7, the V gene TRBV7-2, with 9 bases matching TRBD1. With V trimmed by 5 bases and J by 3 bases, 8 bases remained unmatched. This CDR3 has 15 amino acids. The V gene's germline CDR1 is SGHTA and CDR2 FQGNSA. CDR3 bases: TGTGCCAGCAGCCCCATTGGGACAGGGAACTACGAGCAGTACTTC. The encoded protein is CASSPIGTGNYEQYF.

This clone appeared once. V usage is TRBV3-1 (or the pseudogene TRBV3-2) and J usage is TRBJ2-5; D perhaps matches TRBD1 (5 bases). Per germline, CDR1 LGHDT and CDR2 YNNKEL (reference sequence). Trimming cost V 0 bases and J 5 bases, with 13 bases left between them. The CDR3 has 15 residues. The CDR3 DNA follows: TGTGCCAGCAGCCAAGATCACAGGAACGGGGAGACCCAGTACTTC. It translates to CASSQDHRNGETQYF.

This clone appeared once. The genes are TRBV4-1 and TRBJ1-2; 8 positions match TRBD1. Germline CDR1 reads MGHRA; CDR2 reads YSYEKL. The CDR3 loop spans 14 amino acids. V gave up 3 bases and J gave up 4 bases; unmatched junction bases: 4. This CDR3 is CASSQAGTGYGYTF. The CDR3 DNA follows: TGCGCCAGCAGCCAGGCCGGGACAGGCTATGGCTACACCTTC.

The chain has TRBV12-3 or TRBV12-4 and TRBJ1-1; D is unresolved. The ends were cut back, 1 base at V and 5 bases at J, with 8 bases in the middle. There are 13 residues in the CDR3. The CDR3 protein is CASSLGVQTEAFF. The CDR3 coding sequence is TGTGCCAGCAGTTTAGGTGTCCAGACTGAAGCTTTCTTT.

The chain couples TRBV5-4 to TRBJ2-3; 7 bases are shared with TRBD1. The V gene end was trimmed by 5 bases and the J gene end by 3 bases; junction bases not matched to a gene: 6. The CDR3 sequence is 14 residues long. Germline V CDR1 and CDR2: SGHNT, YYREEE (reference sequence). This CDR3 is CASRPRQGTDTQYF. The CDR3 bases are TGTGCCAGCAGACCCCGACAGGGAACAGATACGCAGTATTTT.

The chain recombines TRBV29-1 with TRBJ1-2; perhaps TRBD1 as D (6 bases). Trimming stripped 8 bases from V and 8 bases from J, with 15 bases between. From germline, CDR1 is SQVTM and CDR2 ANQGSEA. The CDR3 has 11 amino acids. The CDR3 DNA reads as TGCAGCTCTGGGGCAGGGGAAGGCTACACCTTC. It is translated as CSSGAGEGYTF. The variable domain in full, completed from reference TRBV29-1 and TRBJ1-2, reads SAVISQKPSRDICQRGTSLTIQCQVDSQVTMMFWYRQQPGQSLTLIATANQGSEATYESGFVIDKFPISRPNLTFSTLTVSNMSPEDSSIYLCSSGAGEGYTFGSGTRLTVV.

V gene TRBV5-6 combines with J gene TRBJ2-7; D is unclear. Trimming removed 0 bases at V and 2 bases at J, with 15 bases between. Germline values: CDR1 SGHDT, CDR2 YYEEEE. This CDR3 is 16 amino acids long. DNA of the CDR3: TGTGCCAGCAGCTTGGCCCCTCGGAGATTCCCCTACGAGCAGTACTTC. As protein: CASSLAPRRFPYEQYF.

The genes are TRBV24-1 and TRBJ2-2; TRBD1 aligns across 7 bases. Per germline, CDR1 KGHDR and CDR2 SFDVKD. The CDR3 spans 15 residues. The J segment lost 1 base and the V segment lost 9 bases, leaving 7 bases of the junction unmatched. The CDR3 loop reads CATGTAKGNTGELFF. The DNA of the CDR3 is TGTGCCACCGGGACAGCGAAGGGGAACACCGGGGAGCTGTTTTTT.

This sequence joins TRBV9 and TRBJ1-1, with 7 bases matching TRBD1. CDR1 and CDR2 (germline): SGDLS, YYNGEE. The CDR3 contains 14 residues. The J segment lost 1 base and the V segment lost 5 bases, leaving 5 bases of the junction unmatched. The CDR3: CASRERDRNTEAFF. CDR3 DNA sequence: TGTGCCAGCAGAGAACGGGACAGGAACACTGAAGCTTTCTTT.

This clone was recorded only once. This chain joins TRBV13 and TRBJ1-6; a possible D gene is TRBD1 (6 bases). CDR3 length: 16 amino acids. Germline CDR1 reads PRHDT; CDR2 reads FYEKMQ (reference sequence). The ends were cut back, 3 bases at V and 8 bases at J, with 17 bases in the middle. As DNA, the CDR3 is TGTGCCAGCAGCTTCCTCGCGAGACAGGCCTATTCACCCCTCCACTTT. It encodes CASSFLARQAYSPLHF.